This T cell receptor (beta chain) comes out of a study of post-analysis software for immune sequencing data. Findings and limits, study-wide: Among multiple sclerosis patients, normalized Chao1 diversity was significantly below that of controls. In patients, TRBV5-6, TRBV5-1 and TRBV20-1 belonged to about five TRBV segments found more frequently than in controls.

Prepared libraries of TCR beta cDNA carried unique molecular identifiers. TCRdb redid the calling of the PCR reads with MiXCR, one entry per CDR3 protein. The sample yields 600,000 to 750,000 distinct CDR3 sequences, more than 50% seen once. The CDR3 has 13 residues. Germline V lookup: CDR1 SQVTM, CDR2 ANQGSEA. A remark on this clonotype: What it recognizes is unknown. The germline gene is not matched at one end of the junction; a read error may be the cause.

The chain links TRBV29-1 to TRBJ2-7, with D unclear. The specimen was blood. The receptor was isolated from a girl aged 2-10 years with multiple sclerosis. DNA of the CDR3: TGCAGCGCAATCGTCCAGCAGAGCTACGAACAGTACTTC. Amino acid sequence: CSAIVQQSYEQYF.